This T cell receptor beta chain was retrieved from a study of blood T cell repertoires in COVID-19. Germline CDR1 reads SGDLS; CDR2 reads YYNGEE. With V trimmed by 0 bases and J by 5 bases, 9 bases remained unmatched. The CDR3 is made up of 16 amino acids. In the authors' workflow: How many nucleated cells were present was estimated from reference gene primer amplification. Libraries were prepared by immunoSEQ multiplex PCR; TCRdb keeps only in-frame clonotypes and omits some of them. The V and J calls and clone size are taken from that table; D and trimming were inferred from the DNA. The data contain approximately 100,000 clones, 85% to 90% of them singletons.

The sequence derives from a human donor in a cohort sampled during active COVID-19. The chain has TRBV9 and TRBJ2-5, with TRBD2 matching 8 bases. The sequenced sample consisted of peripheral blood. The CDR3, as DNA: TGTGCCAGCAGCGTAGACCCGGGACTAGTATTCGAGACCCAGTACTTC. It encodes CASSVDPGLVFETQYF.